This TCR beta chain originates from a study of blood T cell repertoires in COVID-19. The table came from immunoSEQ multiplex PCR; TCRdb's copy has only in-frame clones and leaves some out. The table records more than 120,000 clones, 88% of them present only once. V lost 3 bases and J lost 2, with 12 bases in between. The CDR3 loop spans 15 amino acids. CDR1 and CDR2 from the germline V gene are LGHDT and YNNKEL (reference sequence). The sample consisted of peripheral blood. The chain has TRBV3-1 (or the pseudogene TRBV3-2) and TRBJ2-3; D may be TRBD2 (6 bases). This TCR derives from a human donor in a cohort sampled during active COVID-19. The CDR3 spells CASSQEPGVTDTQYF. For the CDR3, the DNA is TGTGCCAGCAGCCAGGAACCGGGGGTCACAGATACGCAGTATTTT.